One sample yielded the 11 T cell receptor beta chains listed below, sequenced in a study of T cells in Graves' hyperthyroidism and ophthalmopathy. RNA transcripts gave rise to amplified TCR beta CDR3 regions. With the HTBI primer set, the TCR CDR3 went through a first round of RT-PCR. Using its own MiXCR run on the multiplex PCR reads, TCRdb lists one record per CDR3 protein. The sample shows around 370,000 distinct CDR3 sequences, about 18% of them seen only once. The sample comprised blood. Receptors originate from a man between 18 and 29 years old with Graves' ophthalmopathy.

This clonotype appeared a few times. The V gene is TRBV7-6, the J gene TRBJ1-5, with 8 bases lining up with TRBD1. The germline V gene encodes CDR1 SGHVS and CDR2 FNYEAQ. The ends lost 7 bases at V and 0 bases at J; junction bases unmatched: 17. The CDR3 covers 19 residues. The CDR3 is CASTSRRDRWKSSNQPQHF. Written as DNA, the CDR3 is TGTGCCAGCACCTCACGGCGGGACAGGTGGAAATCTAGCAATCAGCCCCAGCATTTT.

This clonotype came up many times. The CDR3 region is CASSLAWGRETQYF. In DNA form, the CDR3 reads TGTGCCAGCAGTTTAGCCTGGGGTCGAGAGACCCAGTACTTC. The gene calls are TRBV27 and TRBJ2-5; D gene unclear. Per germline, CDR1 MNHEY and CDR2 SMNVEV (reference sequence). Between the trimmed V and J ends, which lost 2 bases and 4 bases, there was a span of 11 bases. This CDR3 is 14 amino acids long.

This clonotype has ten or more counts. CDR3 in amino acids: CASSSGLGLWDGNTIYF. CDR3 nucleotides: TGTGCCAGCAGTTCGGGGTTGGGCCTTTGGGATGGAAACACCATATATTTT. V and J are TRBV12-3 or TRBV12-4 and TRBJ1-3; D not resolved. This CDR3 has 17 amino acids. V gave up 4 bases and J gave up 3 bases, with 19 bases separating them.

The chain combines TRBV20-1 with TRBJ2-1; 11 bases align to TRBD2. Trimming removed 1 base from V and 5 bases from J; junction bases left unmatched: 7. Germline V lookup: CDR1 DFQATT, CDR2 SNEGSKA (reference sequence). The CDR3 spans 16 residues. The CDR3 protein is CSARVASGGIHNEQFF. In DNA form, the CDR3 reads TGCAGTGCTAGAGTGGCTAGCGGGGGGATCCACAATGAGCAGTTCTTC.

The chain joins TRBV11-3 to TRBJ2-5; weak D call: TRBD2 (5 bases). Germline assignment: CDR1 SGHNT and CDR2 YENEEA. Trimming stripped 5 bases from V and 3 bases from J, with 10 bases between. This CDR3 is 13 amino acids long. CDR3 sequence: CASSRGLEETQYF. CDR3 DNA sequence: TGTGCCAGCAGCCGGGGTCTAGAAGAGACCCAGTACTTC.

This clonotype was counted at least ten times. The rearrangement links TRBV5-6 to TRBJ2-3; 7 bases map to TRBD1. Germline loops: CDR1 SGHDT, CDR2 YYEEEE. V trimming: 4 bases; J trimming: 3 bases; junction bases outside the gene matches: 5. The CDR3 runs 14 residues. CDR3 sequence: CASSRDRITDTQYF. CDR3 sequence (DNA): TGTGCCAGCAGCCGGGACAGAATTACAGATACGCAGTATTTT. Complete variable domain (other parts from reference TRBV5-6 and TRBJ2-3): DAGVTQSPTHLIKTRGQQVTLRCSPKSGHDTVSWYQQALGQGPQFIFQYYEEEERQRGNFPDRFSGHQFPNYSSELNVNALLLGDSALYLCASSRDRITDTQYFGPGTRLTVL.

This clonotype was seen more than once but under ten times. This chain joins TRBV7-9 and TRBJ1-2; 9 bases line up with TRBD1. Germline V gene lookup returns CDR1 SEHNR and CDR2 FQNEAQ (reference sequence). V shed 3 bases, J shed 7 bases, and the junction held 9 bases outside the gene matches. This CDR3 has 15 amino acids. CDR3 in amino acids: CASSFSNRGQSGYTF. The CDR3, as DNA: TGTGCCAGCAGCTTTTCTAACAGGGGGCAGTCTGGCTACACCTTC. The entire variable domain, with the rest obtained from reference TRBV7-9 and TRBJ1-2, is as follows: DTGVSQNPRHKITKRGQNVTFRCDPISEHNRLYWYRQTLGQGPEFLTYFQNEAQLEKSRLLSDRFSAERPKGSFSTLEIQRTEQGDSAMYLCASSFSNRGQSGYTFGSGTRLTVV.

The chain combines TRBV14 with TRBJ1-4; D gene uncertain. Trimming left V 0 bases short and J 8 bases short, with 13 bases between. CDR3 size: 15 residues. Germline V gene lookup returns CDR1 SGHDN and CDR2 FVKESK. CDR3 sequence: CASSQERARGEKLFF. For the CDR3, the DNA is TGTGCCAGCAGCCAAGAGAGGGCCCGGGGAGAAAAACTGTTTTTT. The entire variable domain, with the rest obtained from reference TRBV14 and TRBJ1-4, is as follows: EAGVTQFPSHSVIEKGQTVTLRCDPISGHDNLYWYRRVMGKEIKFLLHFVKESKQDESGMPNNRFLAERTGGTYSTLKVQPAELEDSGVYFCASSQERARGEKLFFGSGTQLSVL.

The CDR3 loop is CASSRGSGGGGTGELFF. The CDR3 DNA sequence: TGTGCCAGCAGTAGGGGAAGCGGGGGGGGCGGCACCGGGGAGCTGTTTTTT. The V and J genes are TRBV12-3 or TRBV12-4 and TRBJ2-2; the match to TRBD2 covers 10 bases. CDR3 length: 17 amino acids. The trim removed 5 bases at V and 4 bases at J, leaving 10 bases unmatched.

The chain employs TRBV13 and TRBJ2-7; weak D call: TRBD2 (6 bases). CDR1 is PRHDT and CDR2 is FYEKMQ in the germline V gene (reference sequence). Trimming stripped 1 base from V and 0 bases from J, with 16 bases between. The CDR3 has 17 residues. This CDR3 reads CASSLEGAGSPSYEQYF. CDR3 nucleotide sequence: TGTGCCAGCAGCTTAGAAGGGGCGGGGTCCCCCTCCTACGAGCAGTACTTC.

V usage is TRBV7-9 and J usage is TRBJ1-6; D may be TRBD1 (6 bases). The CDR3 is made up of 17 amino acids. V was pared by 5 bases and J by 4 bases, with 18 bases between. The germline gives CDR1 SEHNR, CDR2 FQNEAQ (reference sequence). CDR3 sequence reads: CASSSGGQQAYNSPLHF. DNA of the CDR3: TGTGCCAGCAGCAGCGGGGGACAACAGGCTTATAATTCACCCCTCCACTTT.